This T cell receptor beta chain came from a study of prognosis after radiotherapy for stage I lung cancer. Germline lookup yields CDR1 MGHRA and CDR2 YSYEKL. The junction had 13 bases not matched to a gene; V was cut back by 0 bases and J by 4 bases. The CDR3 is made up of 18 amino acids. It was by two-round multiplex PCR that TCR beta CDR3 was amplified from genomic DNA. Primers were specific to each TRBV and TRBJ gene in first-round PCR. TCRdb re-called the multiplex PCR reads through MiXCR, storing one row per CDR3 protein. The table records 25,000 to 35,000 distinct CDR3 sequences, approximately 51% of them present only once. This clonotype has a count of ten or more.

This TCR was sampled from a donor at least 50 years old with non-small cell lung cancer. This chain links TRBV4-1 with TRBJ2-7; TRBD2 aligns across 9 bases. The sequences come from PBMCs, collected before or after stereotactic body radiation therapy (not recorded which). CDR3: CASSQDSWPSGITYEQYF. Written as DNA, the CDR3 is TGCGCCAGCAGCCAAGATTCTTGGCCTAGCGGGATAACATACGAGCAGTACTTC.